The 18 T cell receptor beta chains in this list originate from one sample, sequenced in a study of T cell responses to AZD1222 COVID-19 vaccine. Assay: immunoSEQ multiplex PCR; the TCRdb copy retains only in-frame clones and omits some. The sample totals about 140,000 clones; its top ten clones hold about 2.2%. Sequenced sample: peripheral blood. The receptors come from an adult in good health.

V and J are TRBV12-3 or TRBV12-4 and TRBJ1-1; D call uncertain. Trimming removed 2 bases at V and 5 bases at J, with 9 bases between. The length of the CDR3 is 13 residues. For the CDR3, the DNA is TGTGCCAGCAGTTTATTAGGGAGGACTGAAGCTTTCTTT. Its translation: CASSLLGRTEAFF.

J is TRBJ2-1 and V is TRBV7-2; TRBD2 matches 9 bases. Trimming at V came to 5 bases and at J to 4 bases, leaving 9 bases not matched to a gene. CDR3 size: 16 residues. The germline CDR1 and CDR2 sequences are SGHTA and FQGNSA. The CDR3 loop reads CASSLGTSLGYNEQFF. Written as DNA, the CDR3 is TGTGCCAGCAGCCTCGGGACTAGCCTAGGGTACAATGAGCAGTTCTTC.

The chain recombines TRBV11-3 with TRBJ1-2, with no clear D. This CDR3 is built from 14 residues. Germline V gene sequence: CDR1 SGHNT, CDR2 YENEEA. Trimming took 1 base from V and 6 from J, leaving 12 bases between them. The CDR3 nucleotides read TGTGCCAGCAGCTTAGGTACGGTCACGGATGGCTACACCTTC. Its protein product is CASSLGTVTDGYTF.

The chain uses TRBV6-1 and TRBJ2-6; D is uncertain. The CDR3 sequence is 15 residues long. Trimming took 1 base from V and 0 from J, leaving 4 bases between them. Looked up from germline, CDR1 is MNHNS and CDR2 is SASEGT. The CDR3 nucleotides read TGTGCCAGCAGTGAAGTTGACTCTGGGGCCAACGTCCTGACTTTC. As protein: CASSEVDSGANVLTF.

The chain recombines TRBV27 with TRBJ2-2, with 8 nucleotides matching TRBD1. The V segment lost 6 bases and the J segment 2 bases; nucleotides outside the gene matches: 5. The CDR3 consists of 15 residues. The germline gives CDR1 MNHEY, CDR2 SMNVEV (reference sequence). CDR3 sequence (DNA): TGTGCCAGCAGGGCGGGACAGGTTAACACCGGGGAGCTGTTTTTT. It encodes CASRAGQVNTGELFF.

The rearrangement links TRBV7-6 to TRBJ1-4, with 7 bases identical to TRBD1. The germline CDR1 and CDR2 sequences are SGHVS and FNYEAQ. This CDR3 has 16 amino acids. The junction had 13 bases not matched to a gene; V was cut back by 5 bases and J by 7 bases. In DNA, the CDR3 is TGTGCCAGCAGCCTAGGGGGCCGGGGGCGGAGTGAAAAACTGTTTTTT. It yields the protein CASSLGGRGRSEKLFF.

The rearrangement joins TRBV9 to TRBJ2-5; no firm D call. The ends were cut back, 0 bases at V and 5 bases at J, with 8 bases in the middle. The CDR3 loop spans 13 amino acids. Germline CDR1 and CDR2: SGDLS and YYNGEE. This CDR3 is CASSVAVEETQYF. Here the CDR3 DNA reads TGTGCCAGCAGCGTAGCTGTGGAGGAGACCCAGTACTTC.

The chain combines TRBV19 with TRBJ2-2, with TRBD1 as a possible D gene (6 bases). This CDR3 spans 16 amino acids. Trimming cost V 5 bases and J 2 bases, with 15 bases left between them. CDR1 is LNHDA, CDR2 SQIVND, per germline (reference sequence). Here the CDR3 DNA reads TGTGCCAGTAGTCCAGGGGACGGATCAAACACCGGGGAGCTGTTTTTT. The encoded protein is CASSPGDGSNTGELFF.

The chain couples TRBV9 to TRBJ1-6, with D hard to call. The length of the CDR3 is 14 residues. Germline CDR1 is SGDLS and CDR2 is YYNGEE. V was cut by 3 bases and J by 9 bases, with 13 bases left in between. The CDR3 DNA follows: TGTGCCAGCAGCGCCGCCCGTGGCAGTTCACCCCTCCACTTT. It encodes CASSAARGSSPLHF.

This chain links TRBV11-3 with TRBJ2-6, with 9 bases identical to TRBD1. The CDR3 has 16 residues. Germline CDR1 is SGHNT and CDR2 is YENEEA. After removal of 6 bases from V and 1 base from J, the junction contained 4 bases not matched to a gene. CDR3: CASRTGGASGANVLTF. The CDR3 region has the DNA TGTGCCAGCAGGACAGGGGGAGCATCTGGGGCCAACGTCCTGACTTTC.

V and J are TRBV7-9 and TRBJ1-1; D remains ambiguous. V lost 6 bases and J lost 1, with 15 bases in between. This CDR3 region has 15 residues. Germline values: CDR1 SEHNR, CDR2 FQNEAQ (reference sequence). The CDR3 loop is CASSYREGGNTEAFF. CDR3 DNA sequence: TGTGCCAGCAGTTACCGAGAGGGCGGGAACACTGAAGCTTTCTTT.

CDR3 DNA: TGTGCCAGCAGCAAACGGACAGGGCCCCCTGGCTACACCTTC. It codes for CASSKRTGPPGYTF. The rearrangement uses TRBV5-6 and TRBJ1-2; 8 positions agree with TRBD1. This CDR3 comprises 14 residues. V trimming: 4 bases; J trimming: 7 bases; junction bases outside the gene matches: 9. Germline V gene lookup returns CDR1 SGHDT and CDR2 YYEEEE.

The rearrangement joins TRBV5-1 to TRBJ1-1, with 9 bases identical to TRBD1. Germline assignment: CDR1 SGHRS and CDR2 YFSETQ. This CDR3 comprises 16 residues. The junction had 13 bases not matched to a gene; V was cut back by 6 bases and J by 4 bases. The CDR3 loop is CASNERQGVSGTEAFF. In DNA form, the CDR3 reads TGCGCCAGCAACGAGCGACAGGGGGTTTCTGGCACTGAAGCTTTCTTT.

The chain combines TRBV19 with TRBJ1-1; TRBD1 agrees at 8 bases. The CDR3 runs to 15 residues. The germline CDR1 and CDR2 sequences are LNHDA and SQIVND (reference sequence). V shed 3 bases, J shed 3 bases, and the junction held 6 bases outside the gene matches. CDR3: CASSIRPGGHTEAFF. The CDR3 coding sequence is TGTGCCAGTAGTATTCGTCCAGGGGGCCACACTGAAGCTTTCTTT.

The chain couples TRBV11-2 to TRBJ2-3, with D hard to call. CDR1 is SGHAT and CDR2 is FQNNGV in the germline V gene. The V end was cut by 8 bases, the J end by 1 base, with 10 bases between. The CDR3 covers 13 residues. The CDR3 sequence: CASVLSGTDTQYF. In DNA form, the CDR3 reads TGTGCCAGCGTGTTGTCGGGCACAGATACGCAGTATTTT.

The chain joins TRBV30 to TRBJ2-7, with D perhaps matching TRBD1 (5 bases). The V end lost 2 bases, the J end lost 3 bases, and 11 bases lay between the germline ends. Germline loops: CDR1 GTSNPN, CDR2 SVGIG (reference sequence). The CDR3 has 13 residues. CDR3 nucleotide sequence: TGTGCCTGGAGTCATGCCAGGGACTACGAGCAGTACTTC. The encoded protein is CAWSHARDYEQYF.

The chain couples TRBV5-6 to TRBJ1-4, with 7 bases fitting TRBD1. Germline trimming cut 1 base from V and 5 bases from J; bases unmatched to any gene: 5. The CDR3 covers 15 residues. Germline V gene lookup returns CDR1 SGHDT and CDR2 YYEEEE. The CDR3 region is CASSLWSGGNEKLFF. CDR3 sequence (DNA): TGTGCCAGCAGCTTGTGGTCAGGGGGGAATGAAAAACTGTTTTTT.

The rearrangement uses TRBV2 and TRBJ2-1; TRBD2 is a possible D gene (5 bases). Germline V gives CDR1 SNHLY, CDR2 FYNNEI. The CDR3 extends over 11 amino acids. V dropped 7 bases and J dropped 9 bases, with 10 bases sitting between them. This chain's CDR3 is CASKLVLEQFF. Written as DNA, the CDR3 is TGTGCCAGCAAACTAGTTCTTGAGCAGTTCTTC.